Below, one T cell receptor beta chain is given with its context. As yet, its antigen is unknown. These data originate in a study of OX40 agonist ivuxolimab in advanced cancers. Study-wide results and limits: Antigen specificity remained undetermined for the expanded peripheral T cells.

Some clones are missing from TCRdb's copy, which holds only in-frame ones; the method was immunoSEQ multiplex PCR. The sample consists of 40,000 to 60,000 clones, about 87% of them appearing once. The receptor was derived from an adult with an advanced solid tumor such as melanoma, head and neck, liver or kidney cancer. Specimen: CD4+ or CD8+ T cells sorted from blood, collected in a trial of the OX40 agonist ivuxolimab.

The CDR3 loop reads CAWNLGVRNTIYF. The DNA of the CDR3 is TGTGCCTGGAACTTAGGGGTGCGAAACACCATATATTTT. The V and J genes are TRBV30 and TRBJ1-3; tentatively, D is TRBD1 (5 bases). CDR3 length: 13 residues. Deletions cut 4 bases from V and 5 bases from J, with 12 bases between. Germline CDR1 and CDR2: GTSNPN and SVGIG (reference sequence).